This entry describes one T cell receptor beta chain. Its antigen is unknown. These data originate in a study of OX40 agonist ivuxolimab in advanced cancers. Study overall: An agonistic human IgG2 monoclonal antibody against OX40 (CD134) was given.

Repertoires were generated with immunoSEQ multiplex PCR, while TCRdb's copy carries only in-frame clones and drops some. The sample holds over 25,000 clones; around 85% are singletons and the top ten take about 29%. The CDR3 runs 14 residues. In germline, CDR1 is PRHDT, CDR2 FYEKMQ (reference sequence). The V and J ends lost 5 bases and 0 bases respectively, with 11 bases between them. General study findings and limits: Compared with CD4+, CD8+ T cells on average had more expanded clones. Partly responding patients at 0.1-3.0 mg/kg showed some of the smallest clonal expansion.

J is TRBJ2-7 and V is TRBV13, with a tentative D call TRBD1 (6 bases). This sample comprised CD4+ or CD8+ T cells sorted from blood, obtained in a trial of the OX40 agonist ivuxolimab. The receptor was derived from an adult with an advanced solid tumor such as melanoma, head and neck, liver or kidney cancer. DNA for the CDR3: TGTGCCAGCAGCACCCGGACAGTCTCCTACGAGCAGTACTTC. Its translation: CASSTRTVSYEQYF.